The entry below describes one T cell receptor (beta chain). What it binds is unknown. The entry originates in a study of OX40 agonist ivuxolimab in advanced cancers. Study overall: At doses from 0.01 to 10 mg/kg, patients were given intravenous ivuxolimab every 2 weeks. Among those enrolled, mean age was about 60 years (range roughly 23 to 85) and 75% to 85% were male.

The study's findings and limits: With doses of 0.1-3.0 mg/kg, partial responders showed among the lowest clonal expansion. On average, CD8+ T cells showed a greater number of expanded clones than CD4+.

The CDR3 is made up of 16 amino acids. The V end lost 4 bases, the J end lost 0 bases, and 13 bases lay between the germline ends. CDR1 is SGHDN and CDR2 is FVKESK in the germline V gene. Profiled with immunoSEQ multiplex PCR; TCRdb holds only in-frame clones, not every one. The sample contains about 68,000 clones, 65% to 90% of which appear only once. This specimen was CD4+ or CD8+ T cells sorted from blood, taken in a trial of the OX40 agonist ivuxolimab. The clonotype was recovered from an adult with an advanced solid tumor such as melanoma, head and neck, liver or kidney cancer. The chain couples TRBV14 to TRBJ1-3; no reliable D call. The CDR3 DNA is TGTGCCAGCAGCCCCCGGACCGAGTTCTCTGGAAACACCATATATTTT. This sequence encodes CASSPRTEFSGNTIYF. The full variable domain, rest sourced from reference TRBV14 and TRBJ1-3, is EAGVTQFPSHSVIEKGQTVTLRCDPISGHDNLYWYRRVMGKEIKFLLHFVKESKQDESGMPNNRFLAERTGGTYSTLKVQPAELEDSGVYFCASSPRTEFSGNTIYFGEGSWLTVV.